One T cell receptor (beta chain) is described in this entry. Its antigen is not identified. This specimen belongs to a study of T cell clones after liver transplantation. At the level of the study: Apart from three HCV-positive recipients, transplants were for non-autoimmune, non-viral reasons. Regarding the study as a whole: Graft donor-reactive T cells possibly entered the graft instead of undergoing deletion. Post-transplant, graft-donor-reactive CD4 TCRbeta sequences in blood dropped significantly in 5 of 8 subjects.

V was trimmed by 3 bases and J by 4 bases, leaving 10 bases between them. The CDR3 consists of 13 residues. Germline values: CDR1 KGHSH, CDR2 LQKENI. Some clones are missing from TCRdb's copy, which holds only in-frame ones; the method was immunoSEQ multiplex PCR. This table holds over 50,000 clones, 84% found once. The sequence came from a human donor who received a liver transplant. J is TRBJ2-7 and V is TRBV18; D gene uncertain. The material sequenced was CD4+ T cells from blood, taken before liver transplant. CDR3 region: CASSPAVGYEQYF. The CDR3 DNA is TGTGCCAGCTCACCCGCGGTGGGGTACGAGCAGTACTTC.